The clone carrying this T cell receptor beta chain was found once. Profiling relied on immunoSEQ multiplex PCR, and the TCRdb table lists in-frame clones only, not all of them. The repertoire has 2 million to 2.5 million clones, 95% of them found once; the top ten carry around 0.13%. The sample belongs to a study of shared clonotypes between healthy human individuals. The CDR3 is 14 residues long. CDR1 is SGHAT and CDR2 is FQNNGV in the germline V gene. Trimming cost V 5 bases and J 4 bases; bases outside gene matches: 5. The receptor was derived from a man aged 18 to 29 in good health. Sequencing input: naive CD4+ T cells sorted from blood. Subset reported: CD45RA+ positively selected. The genes are TRBV11-2 and TRBJ2-5; 9 nucleotides line up with TRBD1. The CDR3 nucleotides read TGTGCCAGCAGCGGAACAGGGGGCGGAGAGACCCAGTACTTC. Its protein product is CASSGTGGGETQYF. The full variable domain, rest sourced from reference TRBV11-2 and TRBJ2-5, is EAGVAQSPRYKIIEKRQSVAFWCNPISGHATLYWYQQILGQGPKLLIQFQNNGVVDDSQLPKDRFSAERLKGVDSTLKIQPAKLEDSAVYLCASSGTGGGETQYFGPGTRLLVL.